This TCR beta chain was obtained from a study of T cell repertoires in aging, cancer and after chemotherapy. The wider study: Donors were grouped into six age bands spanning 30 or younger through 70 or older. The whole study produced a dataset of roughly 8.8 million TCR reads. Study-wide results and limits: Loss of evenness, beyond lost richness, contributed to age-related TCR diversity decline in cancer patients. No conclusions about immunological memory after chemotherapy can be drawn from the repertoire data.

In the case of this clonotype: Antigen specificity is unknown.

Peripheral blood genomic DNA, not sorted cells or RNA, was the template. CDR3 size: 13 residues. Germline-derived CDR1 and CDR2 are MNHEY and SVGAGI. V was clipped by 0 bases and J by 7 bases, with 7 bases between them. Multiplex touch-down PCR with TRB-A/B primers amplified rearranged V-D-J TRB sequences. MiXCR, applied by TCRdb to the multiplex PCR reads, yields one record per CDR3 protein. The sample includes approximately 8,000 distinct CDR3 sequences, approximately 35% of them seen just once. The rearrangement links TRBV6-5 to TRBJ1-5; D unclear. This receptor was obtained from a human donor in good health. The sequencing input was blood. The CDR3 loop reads CASSYSISQPQHF. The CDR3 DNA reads TGTGCCAGCAGTTACTCGATTTCCCAGCCCCAGCATTTT.